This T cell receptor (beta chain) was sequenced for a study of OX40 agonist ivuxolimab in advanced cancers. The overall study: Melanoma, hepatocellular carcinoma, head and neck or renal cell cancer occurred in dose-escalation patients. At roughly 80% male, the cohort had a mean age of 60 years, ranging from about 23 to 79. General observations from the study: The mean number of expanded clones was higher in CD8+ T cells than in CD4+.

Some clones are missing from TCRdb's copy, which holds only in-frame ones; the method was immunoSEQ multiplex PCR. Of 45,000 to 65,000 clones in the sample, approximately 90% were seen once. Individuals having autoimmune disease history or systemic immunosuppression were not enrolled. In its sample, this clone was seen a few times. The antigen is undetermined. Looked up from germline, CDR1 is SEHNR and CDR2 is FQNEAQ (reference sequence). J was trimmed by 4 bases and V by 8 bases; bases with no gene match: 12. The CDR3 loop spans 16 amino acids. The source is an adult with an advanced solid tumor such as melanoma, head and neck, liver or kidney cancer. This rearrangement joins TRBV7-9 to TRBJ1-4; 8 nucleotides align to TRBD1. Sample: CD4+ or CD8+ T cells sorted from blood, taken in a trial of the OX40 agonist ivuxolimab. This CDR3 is CASGFLPGQDNEKLFF. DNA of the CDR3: TGTGCCAGCGGTTTCTTACCGGGACAGGATAATGAAAAACTGTTTTTT.